This TCR beta chain was captured in a study of T-cell memory formation after mild COVID-19. In its sample, this clonotype was seen a few times. The antigen is undetermined. The CDR3 totals 14 residues. V was cut by 5 bases and J by 7 bases, with 14 bases left in between. 5'RACE primed at constant segments yielded TCR alpha and TCR beta cDNA libraries bearing sample barcodes and UMIs. TCRdb re-called the 5' RACE reads through MiXCR, storing one row per CDR3 protein. Seen here are hundreds of thousands of distinct CDR3 sequences, roughly 20% observed once, and the top ten hold around 9.2%. Study results and caveats: CD4+ contracting clones lay mainly in CM and EM, CD8+ ones in EMRA. The authors did not confirm SARS-CoV-2 specificity of second-wave clones peaking day 37. Day 15 to 85 contracting clones showed balanced CD4/CD8; later expanders leaned CD4+.

The receptor was derived from an adult woman who had mild COVID-19 (a few samples of this study predate the infection). Cell type and time point are not known. The sample consisted of PBMCs or a T cell subset sorted from them (not recorded which). V gene TRBV12-3 or TRBV12-4 combines with J gene TRBJ1-4, with D unclear. As DNA, the CDR3 is TGTGCCAGCAGTCTAAGAAAGTTGGGTGAAAAACTGTTTTTT. Translating it yields CASSLRKLGEKLFF.